This TCR beta chain was retrieved from a study of long-term antiretroviral therapy in people with HIV. Study-level findings and limits: ART was followed by higher diversity that remained below transplant donor controls.

On this clone itself: Antigen specificity is unknown.

All donors provided no fewer than one pre-ART and no fewer than two post-ART PBMC samples. CDR1 and CDR2 from the germline V gene are MNHEY and SVGAGI. Trimming pared 7 bases from V and 2 bases from J, leaving 14 bases between. This CDR3 has 14 residues. Researchers ran immunoSEQ v3.0 at survey level. Some clones are missing from TCRdb's copy, which holds only in-frame ones; the method was immunoSEQ multiplex PCR. This table has over 10,000 clones, about 87% appearing once. This sequence was found in a woman aged 40 to 50 with HIV. The J gene is TRBJ2-5, the V gene TRBV6-5; D may be TRBD1 (5 bases). The specimen comprised unsorted PBMCs, sampled 2.1 years after starting antiretroviral therapy. CDR3 nucleotide sequence: TGTGCCAGCACCGAACCTGACAGACAAGAGACCCAGTACTTC. This codes for CASTEPDRQETQYF.